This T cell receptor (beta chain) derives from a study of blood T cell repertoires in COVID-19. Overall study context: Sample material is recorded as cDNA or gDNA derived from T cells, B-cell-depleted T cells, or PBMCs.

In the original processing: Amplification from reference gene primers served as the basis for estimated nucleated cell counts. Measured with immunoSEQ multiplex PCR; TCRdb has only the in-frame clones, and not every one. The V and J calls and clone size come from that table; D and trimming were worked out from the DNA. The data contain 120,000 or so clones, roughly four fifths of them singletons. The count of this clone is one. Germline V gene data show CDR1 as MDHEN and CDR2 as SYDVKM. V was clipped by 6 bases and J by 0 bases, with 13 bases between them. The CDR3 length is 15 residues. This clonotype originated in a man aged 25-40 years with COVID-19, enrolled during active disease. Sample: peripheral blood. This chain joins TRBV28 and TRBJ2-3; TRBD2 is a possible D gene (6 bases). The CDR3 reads CASSLSGPSTDTQYF. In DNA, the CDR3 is TGTGCCAGCAGCTTAAGCGGGCCGAGCACAGATACGCAGTATTTT. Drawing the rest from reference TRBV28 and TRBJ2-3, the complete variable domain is DVKVTQSSRYLVKRTGEKVFLECVQDMDHENMFWYRQDPGLGLRLIYFSYDVKMKEKGDIPEGYSVSREKKERFSLILESASTNQTSMYLCASSLSGPSTDTQYFGPGTRLTVL.